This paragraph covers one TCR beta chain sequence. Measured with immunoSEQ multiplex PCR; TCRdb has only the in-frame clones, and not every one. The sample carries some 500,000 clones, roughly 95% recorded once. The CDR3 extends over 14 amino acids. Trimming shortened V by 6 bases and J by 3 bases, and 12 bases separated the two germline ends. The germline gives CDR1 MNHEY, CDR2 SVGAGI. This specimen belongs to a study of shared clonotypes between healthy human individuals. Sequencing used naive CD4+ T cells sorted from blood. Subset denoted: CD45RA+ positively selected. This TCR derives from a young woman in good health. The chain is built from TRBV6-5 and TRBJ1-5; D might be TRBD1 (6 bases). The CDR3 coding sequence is TGTGCCAGCAGCATGGACAGCGTCAATCAGCCCCAGCATTTT. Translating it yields CASSMDSVNQPQHF.